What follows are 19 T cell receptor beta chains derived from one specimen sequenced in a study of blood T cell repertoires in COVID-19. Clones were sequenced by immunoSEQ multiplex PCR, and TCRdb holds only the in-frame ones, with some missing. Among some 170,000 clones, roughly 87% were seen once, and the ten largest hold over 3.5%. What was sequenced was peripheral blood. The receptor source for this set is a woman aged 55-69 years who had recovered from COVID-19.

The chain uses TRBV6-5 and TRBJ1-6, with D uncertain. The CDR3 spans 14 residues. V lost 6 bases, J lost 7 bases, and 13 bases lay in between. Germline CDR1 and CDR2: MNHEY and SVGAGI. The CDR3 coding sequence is TGTGCCAGCAGACCTAGTACGGAAAATTCACCCCTCCACTTT. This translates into CASRPSTENSPLHF.

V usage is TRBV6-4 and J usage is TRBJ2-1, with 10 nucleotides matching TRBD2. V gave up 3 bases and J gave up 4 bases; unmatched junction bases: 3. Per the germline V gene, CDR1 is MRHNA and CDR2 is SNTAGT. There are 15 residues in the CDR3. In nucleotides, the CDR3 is TGTGCCAGCAGTGAACAGCGGGGGGGATACAATGAGCAGTTCTTC. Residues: CASSEQRGGYNEQFF.

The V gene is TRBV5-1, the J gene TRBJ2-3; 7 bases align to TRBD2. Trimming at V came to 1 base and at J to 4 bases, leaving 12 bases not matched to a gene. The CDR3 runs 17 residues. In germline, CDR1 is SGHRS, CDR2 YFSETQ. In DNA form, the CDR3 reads TGCGCCAGCAGCTTGATGGTATCGGGACTACTTCCAGATACGCAGTATTTT. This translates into CASSLMVSGLLPDTQYF.

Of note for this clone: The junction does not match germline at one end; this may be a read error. The chain's CDR3 is CASSYGLAGTDTQYF. The CDR3 DNA sequence: TGTGCTAGCAGCTATGGACTAGCGGGGACAGATACGCAGTATTTT. The V call is TRBV7-7, the J call TRBJ2-3, with 12 positions matching TRBD2. Germline lookup yields CDR1 SSHAT and CDR2 FNYEAQ (reference sequence). The CDR3 extends over 15 amino acids.

CDR3 loop: CASSQPTGTKNIQYF. The CDR3, as DNA: TGCGCCAGCAGCCAACCGACAGGGACCAAAAACATTCAGTACTTC. The J gene is TRBJ2-4, the V gene TRBV4-1, with 7 positions matching TRBD1. Germline V CDR1 and CDR2: MGHRA, YSYEKL. The CDR3 is 15 residues long. With 2 bases clipped from V and 2 bases from J, the junction kept 3 bases outside the gene matches.

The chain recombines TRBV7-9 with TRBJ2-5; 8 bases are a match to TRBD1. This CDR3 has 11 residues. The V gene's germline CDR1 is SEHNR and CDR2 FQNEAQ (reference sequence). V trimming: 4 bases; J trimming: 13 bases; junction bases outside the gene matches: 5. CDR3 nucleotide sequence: TGTGCCAGCAGCTCCGGACAGGGCGTGTACTTC. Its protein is CASSSGQGVYF.

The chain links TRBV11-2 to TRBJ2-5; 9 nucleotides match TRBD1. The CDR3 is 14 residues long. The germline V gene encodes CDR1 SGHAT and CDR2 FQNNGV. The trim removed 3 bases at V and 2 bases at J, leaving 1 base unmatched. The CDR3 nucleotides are TGTGCCAGCAGCTTCGGACAGGGGCAAGAGACCCAGTACTTC. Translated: CASSFGQGQETQYF.

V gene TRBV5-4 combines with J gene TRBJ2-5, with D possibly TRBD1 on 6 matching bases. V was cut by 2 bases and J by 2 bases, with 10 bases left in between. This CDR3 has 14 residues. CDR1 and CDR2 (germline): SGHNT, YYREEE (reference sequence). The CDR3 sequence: CASSLGQGQETQYF. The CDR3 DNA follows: TGTGCCAGCAGCTTAGGGCAGGGGCAAGAGACCCAGTACTTC.

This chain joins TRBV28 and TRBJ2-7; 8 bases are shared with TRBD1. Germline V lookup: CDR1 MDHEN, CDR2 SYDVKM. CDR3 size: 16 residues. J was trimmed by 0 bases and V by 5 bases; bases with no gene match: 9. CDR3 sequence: CASSPYQGAFSYEQYF. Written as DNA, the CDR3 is TGTGCCAGCAGTCCGTATCAGGGGGCCTTCTCCTACGAGCAGTACTTC.

As DNA, the CDR3 is TGTGCCAGCAGCTTGAAGTACAGTTACAATGAGCAGTTCTTC. Residues: CASSLKYSYNEQFF. This rearrangement joins TRBV5-6 to TRBJ2-1, with D unclear. The CDR3 covers 14 residues. Between the trimmed V and J ends, which lost 1 base and 4 bases, there was a span of 9 bases. Germline-derived CDR1 and CDR2 are SGHDT and YYEEEE.

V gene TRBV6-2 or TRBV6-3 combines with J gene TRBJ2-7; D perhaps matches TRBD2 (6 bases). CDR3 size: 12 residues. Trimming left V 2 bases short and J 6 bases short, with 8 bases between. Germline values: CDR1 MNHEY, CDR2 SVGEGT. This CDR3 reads CASSYRRGEQYF. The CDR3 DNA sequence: TGTGCCAGCAGTTACCGGAGGGGCGAGCAGTACTTC.

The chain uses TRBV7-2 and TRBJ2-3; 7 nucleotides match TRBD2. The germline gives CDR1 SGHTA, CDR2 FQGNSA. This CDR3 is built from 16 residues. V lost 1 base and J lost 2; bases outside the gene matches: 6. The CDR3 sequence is CASSLGARGNTDTQYF. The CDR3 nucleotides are TGTGCCAGCAGCTTAGGCGCGCGGGGGAACACAGATACGCAGTATTTT. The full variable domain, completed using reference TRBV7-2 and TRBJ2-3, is GAGVSQSPSNKVTEKGKDVELRCDPISGHTALYWYRQSLGQGLEFLIYFQGNSAPDKSGLPSDRFSAERTGGSVSTLTIQRTQQEDSAVYLCASSLGARGNTDTQYFGPGTRLTVL.

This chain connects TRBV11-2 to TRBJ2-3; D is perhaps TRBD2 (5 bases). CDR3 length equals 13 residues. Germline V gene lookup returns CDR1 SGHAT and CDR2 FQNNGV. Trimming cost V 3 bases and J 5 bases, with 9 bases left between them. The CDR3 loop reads CASSLGAGDTQYF. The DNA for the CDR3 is TGTGCCAGCAGCTTGGGCGCGGGAGATACGCAGTATTTT. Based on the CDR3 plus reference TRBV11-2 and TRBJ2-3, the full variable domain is EAGVAQSPRYKIIEKRQSVAFWCNPISGHATLYWYQQILGQGPKLLIQFQNNGVVDDSQLPKDRFSAERLKGVDSTLKIQPAKLEDSAVYLCASSLGAGDTQYFGPGTRLTVL.

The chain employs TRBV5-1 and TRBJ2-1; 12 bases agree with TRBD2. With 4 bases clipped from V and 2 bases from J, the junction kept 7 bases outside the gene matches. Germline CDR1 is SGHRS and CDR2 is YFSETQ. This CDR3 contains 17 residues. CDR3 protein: CASSPTSGGLTYNEQFF. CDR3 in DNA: TGCGCCAGCAGCCCGACTAGCGGGGGCCTCACCTACAATGAGCAGTTCTTC.

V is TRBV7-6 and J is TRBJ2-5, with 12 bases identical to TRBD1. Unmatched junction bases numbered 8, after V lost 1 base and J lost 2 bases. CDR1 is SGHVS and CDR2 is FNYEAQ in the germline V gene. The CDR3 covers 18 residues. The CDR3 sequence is CASSLEGTGGGRQETQYF. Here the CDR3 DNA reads TGTGCCAGCAGCTTAGAGGGGACAGGGGGCGGTAGGCAAGAGACCCAGTACTTC.

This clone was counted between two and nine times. The CDR3, as DNA: TGTGCCAGCAGCCTCAGAGGAGCGGGGGATCGGGAGCAGTACTTC. The encoded protein is CASSLRGAGDREQYF. The J gene is TRBJ2-7, the V gene TRBV3-1 (or the pseudogene TRBV3-2), with 8 bases fitting TRBD2. V dropped 4 bases and J dropped 7; count of bases not matched to a gene: 12. Looked up from germline, CDR1 is LGHDT and CDR2 is YNNKEL (reference sequence). The CDR3 length is 15 residues.

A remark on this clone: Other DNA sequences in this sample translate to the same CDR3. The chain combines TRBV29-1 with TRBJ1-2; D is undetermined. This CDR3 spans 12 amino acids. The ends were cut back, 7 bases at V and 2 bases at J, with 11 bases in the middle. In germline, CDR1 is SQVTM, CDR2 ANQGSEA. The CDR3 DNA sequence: TGCAGCGGGCGGGATAGCAACTATGGCTACACCTTC. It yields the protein CSGRDSNYGYTF.

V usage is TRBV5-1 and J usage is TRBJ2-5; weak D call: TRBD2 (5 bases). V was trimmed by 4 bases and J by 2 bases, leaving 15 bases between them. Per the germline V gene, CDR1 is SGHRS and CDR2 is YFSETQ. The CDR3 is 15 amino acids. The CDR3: CASSRGAGKQETQYF. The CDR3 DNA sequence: TGCGCCAGCAGCCGAGGTGCCGGGAAACAAGAGACCCAGTACTTC.

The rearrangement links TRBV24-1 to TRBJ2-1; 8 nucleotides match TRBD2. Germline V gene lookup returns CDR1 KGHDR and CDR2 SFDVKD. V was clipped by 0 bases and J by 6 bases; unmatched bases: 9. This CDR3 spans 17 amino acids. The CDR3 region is CATSDLRGTRAGNEQFF. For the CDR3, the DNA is TGTGCCACCAGTGATTTGAGGGGGACTAGGGCGGGCAATGAGCAGTTCTTC.